A selection of T cell receptor beta chains follows, all from one sample in a study of blood T cell repertoires in COVID-19. The repertoire was sequenced with immunoSEQ multiplex PCR; TCRdb's copy has only in-frame clones and lacks some. The table lists a few hundred thousand clones, approximately 86% of them singletons, with roughly 3.8% in the top ten. Sequences were obtained from PBMCs or T cells enriched from blood (not recorded which). Receptors were obtained from a woman in her forties with acute COVID-19. Each CDR3 is given with its conserved first and last residue. A D gene is named only where the DNA matches it firmly. Not all rows give a size; the values are once, few, many and, for expanded clones, a class.

d_call: -
clone_size: -
v_call: TRBV2
j_call: TRBJ2-7
cdr3_nt: TGTGCCAGCAGTGCCCGAGAGGGACACCCGAGCTCCTACGAGCAGTACTTC
cdr3_aa: CASSAREGHPSSYEQYF

d_call: TRBD1
clone_size: -
v_call: TRBV6-6
j_call: TRBJ2-7
cdr3_nt: TGTGCCAGCAATCAGGGGGCGCGTTACGAGCAGTACTTC
cdr3_aa: CASNQGARYEQYF

d_call: -
clone_size: -
v_call: TRBV24-1
j_call: TRBJ2-3
cdr3_nt: TGTGCCACCCAAGGAGCGGGTGGCACAGATACGCAGTATTTT
cdr3_aa: CATQGAGGTDTQYF

d_call: -
clone_size: -
v_call: TRBV2
j_call: TRBJ2-1
cdr3_nt: TGTGCCAGCAGCAACAGGGATGAGCAGTTCTTC
cdr3_aa: CASSNRDEQFF

d_call: -
clone_size: -
v_call: TRBV13
j_call: TRBJ2-1
cdr3_nt: TGTGCCAGCAGCTTAGAACGTCGGGGAGAGCAGTTCTTC
cdr3_aa: CASSLERRGEQFF

d_call: TRBD2
clone_size: -
v_call: TRBV7-3
j_call: TRBJ2-2
cdr3_nt: TGTGCCAGCAGCTTAACTCCAGCGGGAGGGTTTGGGGAGCTGTTTTTT
cdr3_aa: CASSLTPAGGFGELFF

d_call: -
clone_size: -
v_call: TRBV20-1
j_call: TRBJ1-1
cdr3_nt: TGCAGTGCTAGAGGCACCGGTGAAGCTTTCTTT
cdr3_aa: CSARGTGEAFF

d_call: -
clone_size: -
v_call: TRBV19
j_call: TRBJ2-3
cdr3_nt: TGTGCCAGTAGTATAGGGGGAGGGGGTGGCACAGATACGCAGTATTTT
cdr3_aa: CASSIGGGGGTDTQYF

d_call: -
clone_size: once
v_call: TRBV4-1
j_call: TRBJ1-1
cdr3_nt: TGCGCCAGCAGCCAAGAAAGAGGGTCCAACGTTTTAAGAGCTTTCTTT
cdr3_aa: CASSQERGSNVLRAFF

d_call: -
clone_size: -
v_call: TRBV7-3
j_call: TRBJ2-1
cdr3_nt: TGTGCCAGCAGCTTAATGGGGGGTTTCCGGTCAGGGACCAGCGGTTCCAATGAGCAGTTCTTC
cdr3_aa: CASSLMGGFRSGTSGSNEQFF

d_call: -
clone_size: -
v_call: TRBV6-5
j_call: TRBJ1-5
cdr3_nt: TGTGCCAGCAGTCAAAGAGGTACGGCCAATCAGCCCCAGCATTTT
cdr3_aa: CASSQRGTANQPQHF

d_call: TRBD1
clone_size: -
v_call: TRBV7-3
j_call: TRBJ2-6
cdr3_nt: TGTGCCAGCAGCTTCGGGGCAGGGGGCGCTGGGGCCAACGTCCTGACTTTC
cdr3_aa: CASSFGAGGAGANVLTF

d_call: -
clone_size: -
v_call: TRBV4-1
j_call: TRBJ2-7
cdr3_nt: TGCGCCAGCAGCCAAGCCTACAGATCCCTCGAATACGAGCAGTACTTC
cdr3_aa: CASSQAYRSLEYEQYF

d_call: TRBD2
clone_size: -
v_call: TRBV6-6
j_call: TRBJ2-3
cdr3_nt: TGTGCCAGCAAGCGACTAGCGGGTGATACAGATACGCAGTATTTT
cdr3_aa: CASKRLAGDTDTQYF

d_call: -
clone_size: -
v_call: TRBV2
j_call: TRBJ2-3
cdr3_nt: TGTGCCAGCAGTGCCAGGGGAATCACAGATACGCAGTATTTT
cdr3_aa: CASSARGITDTQYF

d_call: -
clone_size: once
v_call: TRBV7-2
j_call: TRBJ1-5
cdr3_nt: TGTGCCAGCAGCTTGGGAGGGGCGGAGAATCAGCCCCAGCATTTT
cdr3_aa: CASSLGGAENQPQHF

d_call: TRBD2
clone_size: -
v_call: TRBV7-2
j_call: TRBJ2-5
cdr3_nt: TGTGCCAGCAGCTTGCCCGAACTAGCGGGAAGAGGAGAGACCCAGTACTTC
cdr3_aa: CASSLPELAGRGETQYF

d_call: TRBD1
clone_size: -
v_call: TRBV9
j_call: TRBJ2-7
cdr3_nt: TGTGCCAGCAGCCCCCGACAGGGTAGGTACGAGCAGTACTTC
cdr3_aa: CASSPRQGRYEQYF

d_call: TRBD1
clone_size: few
v_call: TRBV14
j_call: TRBJ2-3
cdr3_nt: TGTGCCAGCAGTCCTGAACGGACAGGGGGCTTAGGCACAGATACGCAGTATTTT
cdr3_aa: CASSPERTGGLGTDTQYF

d_call: -
clone_size: -
v_call: TRBV7-6
j_call: TRBJ2-1
cdr3_nt: TGTGCCAGCAGCTCAAGGGACTCCCACAATGAGCAGTTCTTC
cdr3_aa: CASSSRDSHNEQFF

d_call: -
clone_size: -
v_call: TRBV11-2
j_call: TRBJ2-3
cdr3_nt: TGTGCCAGCAGCTTAGAGGGGAGAGCAGATACGCAGTATTTT
cdr3_aa: CASSLEGRADTQYF

d_call: TRBD2
clone_size: -
v_call: TRBV7-9
j_call: TRBJ2-1
cdr3_nt: TGTGCCAGCAGCTCCCGGACTAGCGGTCCTTACAATGAGCAGTTCTTC
cdr3_aa: CASSSRTSGPYNEQFF

d_call: TRBD2
clone_size: -
v_call: TRBV28
j_call: TRBJ2-5
cdr3_nt: TGTGCCAGCAGTTTCGAAACGGGAGGGCCCCAAGAGACCCAGTACTTC
cdr3_aa: CASSFETGGPQETQYF

d_call: TRBD2
clone_size: few
v_call: TRBV28
j_call: TRBJ2-2
cdr3_nt: TGTGCCAGCAGTTTATTTGGCCTAGCGGGATACACCGGGGAGCTGTTTTTT
cdr3_aa: CASSLFGLAGYTGELFF

d_call: -
clone_size: many
v_call: TRBV30
j_call: TRBJ2-3
cdr3_nt: TGTGCCTGGAGTGTACGGAGGGCTGATACGCAGTATTTT
cdr3_aa: CAWSVRRADTQYF

d_call: -
clone_size: -
v_call: TRBV5-1
j_call: TRBJ1-1
cdr3_nt: TGCGCCAGCACCGCGGACAGTACGAACACTGAAGCTTTCTTT
cdr3_aa: CASTADSTNTEAFF

d_call: -
clone_size: -
v_call: TRBV5-1
j_call: TRBJ2-6
cdr3_nt: TGCGCCAGCAGCTCCCGGTCTGGGGCCAACGTCCTGACTTTC
cdr3_aa: CASSSRSGANVLTF

d_call: -
clone_size: -
v_call: TRBV4-1
j_call: TRBJ1-5
cdr3_nt: TGCGCCAGCAGCCAAGGAGACAGTAATCAGCCCCAGCATTTT
cdr3_aa: CASSQGDSNQPQHF

d_call: -
clone_size: -
v_call: TRBV28
j_call: TRBJ2-1
cdr3_nt: TGTGCCAGCAGTTTAGCCCCATGGCAGGGGCCTTACAATGAGCAGTTCTTC
cdr3_aa: CASSLAPWQGPYNEQFF

d_call: -
clone_size: -
v_call: TRBV18
j_call: TRBJ1-1
cdr3_nt: TGTGCCAGCTCACCACTCCCCACACAAGTGAACACTGAAGCTTTCTTT
cdr3_aa: CASSPLPTQVNTEAFF

d_call: TRBD2
clone_size: few
v_call: TRBV5-1
j_call: TRBJ2-7
cdr3_nt: TGCGCCAGCAGCTGGGGGACTAGCGGGAGTTGGGACGAGCAGTACTTC
cdr3_aa: CASSWGTSGSWDEQYF

d_call: TRBD2
clone_size: -
v_call: TRBV11-3
j_call: TRBJ2-1
cdr3_nt: TGTGCCAGCAGCTTACGGACTAGCGGAAACAATGAGCAGTTCTTC
cdr3_aa: CASSLRTSGNNEQFF

d_call: -
clone_size: -
v_call: TRBV11-2
j_call: TRBJ2-4
cdr3_nt: TGTGCCAGCACGGAAGCGGAGGGTAACATTCAGTACTTC
cdr3_aa: CASTEAEGNIQYF

d_call: -
clone_size: -
v_call: TRBV5-6
j_call: TRBJ1-2
cdr3_nt: TGTGCCAGCAGACCTGACAGGTCCTATGGCTACACCTTC
cdr3_aa: CASRPDRSYGYTF

d_call: -
clone_size: -
v_call: TRBV10-3
j_call: TRBJ1-5
cdr3_nt: TGTGCCACCGGGGAGGCGCTGGGTCAGCCCCAGCATTTT
cdr3_aa: CATGEALGQPQHF

d_call: -
clone_size: -
v_call: TRBV28
j_call: TRBJ1-3
cdr3_nt: TGTGCCAGCAGCCGGGGAGGAGGAAACACCATATATTTT
cdr3_aa: CASSRGGGNTIYF